Detailed here is one TCR beta chain. Its antigen is still unknown. J was trimmed by 3 bases and V by 9 bases; bases with no gene match: 6. The V gene's germline CDR1 is MDHEN and CDR2 SYDVKM. This CDR3 contains 13 residues. Generated by immunoSEQ multiplex PCR, the TCRdb table keeps only in-frame clones and is missing some. The sample consists of some 89,000 clones, roughly 90% of them appearing once. The sample belongs to a study of T cell responses to AZD1222 COVID-19 vaccine. General study results and limits: Spike-specific TCR breadth and depth both grew after two AZD1222 doses. It was only after the peak T cell response that any repertoires were sampled. Among those given AZD1222, only 6 or 7 were seropositive at baseline.

V is TRBV28 and J is TRBJ2-7; 9 nucleotides match TRBD1. The TCR comes from an adult in good health. Sequenced material: peripheral blood, taken on day 0 of MenACWY control vaccination. The CDR3 reads CASGTGTLYEQYF. DNA of the CDR3: TGTGCCAGTGGGACAGGGACCCTCTACGAGCAGTACTTC.